This T cell receptor (beta chain) was retrieved from a study of T cell repertoires in cytomegalovirus infection. The overall study: It was the public TCR beta signatures that indicated both CMV infection and matching HLA type. Study-level points and caveats: Public TCR beta family frequency separated CMV-and-HLA carriers, including in an independent cohort.

TCRdb fed the reads into MiXCR, producing one record per CDR3 protein. This repertoire shows 700,000 to 900,000 distinct CDR3 sequences, 25% to 30% found once; its top ten account for around 13%. A remark on this clonotype: What it binds is unknown.

The source of this sequence is a human donor in good health (CMV status not recorded). Some clones in this sample may be carry-over from other donors' samples. The source was cultured CD8+ T cells from PBMCs, collected from culture after CMV antigen stimulation.

The DNA for the CDR3 is TGCGCCAGCAGCTTGTCTACGGGACAGGGGATATACGAGCAGTACGTC. Encoded protein: CASSLSTGQGIYEQYV. The V call is TRBV5-1, the J call TRBJ2-7; 10 bases line up with TRBD1. The CDR3 is 16 residues long. CDR1 SGHRS and CDR2 YFSETQ come from the germline V gene. The J segment lost 4 bases and the V segment lost 1 base, leaving 8 bases of the junction unmatched.